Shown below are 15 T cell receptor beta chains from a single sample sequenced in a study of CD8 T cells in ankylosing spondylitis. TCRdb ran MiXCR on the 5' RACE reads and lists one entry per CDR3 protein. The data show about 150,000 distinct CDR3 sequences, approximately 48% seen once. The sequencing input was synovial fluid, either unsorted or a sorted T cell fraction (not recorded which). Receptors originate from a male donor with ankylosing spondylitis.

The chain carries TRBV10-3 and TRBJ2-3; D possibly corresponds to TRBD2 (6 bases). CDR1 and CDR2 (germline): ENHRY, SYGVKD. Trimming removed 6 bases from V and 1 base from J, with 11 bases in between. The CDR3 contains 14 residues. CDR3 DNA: TGTGCCATCAGCGCGGGATCTTGCACAGATACGCAGTATTTT. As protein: CAISAGSCTDTQYF.

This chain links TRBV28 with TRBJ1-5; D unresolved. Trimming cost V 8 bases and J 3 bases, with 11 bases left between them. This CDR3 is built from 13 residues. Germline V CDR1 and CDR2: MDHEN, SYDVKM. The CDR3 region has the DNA TGTGCCAGCCTCGGACGCCACAATCAGCCCCAGCATTTT. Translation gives CASLGRHNQPQHF.

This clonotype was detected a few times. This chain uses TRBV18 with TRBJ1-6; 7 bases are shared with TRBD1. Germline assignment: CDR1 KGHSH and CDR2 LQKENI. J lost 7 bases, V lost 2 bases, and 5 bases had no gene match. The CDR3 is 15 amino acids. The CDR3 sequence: CASSPKGARNSPLHF. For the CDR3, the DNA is TGTGCCAGCTCACCAAAGGGGGCCCGGAATTCACCCCTCCACTTT.

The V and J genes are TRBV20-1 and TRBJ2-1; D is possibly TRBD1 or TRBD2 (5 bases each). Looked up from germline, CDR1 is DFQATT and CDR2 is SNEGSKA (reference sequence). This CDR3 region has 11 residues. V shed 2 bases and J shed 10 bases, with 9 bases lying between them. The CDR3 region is CSARPGREQFF. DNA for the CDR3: TGCAGTGCTAGACCGGGACGAGAGCAGTTCTTC.

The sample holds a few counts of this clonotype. The CDR3 nucleotides read TGTGCCAGCAGTGAACGGCTAGCGGGCTCCTACGAGCAGTACTTC. Encoded protein: CASSERLAGSYEQYF. The V gene is TRBV6-1, the J gene TRBJ2-7; TRBD2 matches 8 bases. V dropped 2 bases and J dropped 0; count of bases not matched to a gene: 3. The germline V gene has CDR1 MNHNS and CDR2 SASEGT. The CDR3 spans 15 residues.

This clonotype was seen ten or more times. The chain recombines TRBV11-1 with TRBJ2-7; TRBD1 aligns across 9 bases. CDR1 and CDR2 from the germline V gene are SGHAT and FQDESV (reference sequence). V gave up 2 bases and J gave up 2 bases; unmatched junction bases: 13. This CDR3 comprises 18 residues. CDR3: CASSLKARGQGAPYEQYF. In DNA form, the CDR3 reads TGTGCCAGCAGCTTAAAGGCCCGGGGACAGGGAGCTCCCTACGAGCAGTACTTC.

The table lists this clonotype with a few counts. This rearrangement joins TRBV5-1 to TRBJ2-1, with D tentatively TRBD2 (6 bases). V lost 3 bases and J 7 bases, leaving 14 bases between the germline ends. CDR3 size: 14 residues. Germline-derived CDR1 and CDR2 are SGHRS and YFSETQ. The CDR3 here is CASSWGGTRNEQFF. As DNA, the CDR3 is TGCGCCAGCAGCTGGGGCGGGACCCGAAATGAGCAGTTCTTC.

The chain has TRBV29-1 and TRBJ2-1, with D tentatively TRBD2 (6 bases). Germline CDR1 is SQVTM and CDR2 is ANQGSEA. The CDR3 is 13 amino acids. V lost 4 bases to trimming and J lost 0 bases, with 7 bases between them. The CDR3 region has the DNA TGCAGCGTTGGGCGGGACTCCTACAATGAGCAGTTCTTC. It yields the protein CSVGRDSYNEQFF.

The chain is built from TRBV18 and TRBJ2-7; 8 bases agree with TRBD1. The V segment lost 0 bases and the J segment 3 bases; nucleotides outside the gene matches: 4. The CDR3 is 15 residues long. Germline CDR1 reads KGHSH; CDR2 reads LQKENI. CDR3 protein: CASSPPDREVYEQYF. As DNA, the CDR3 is TGTGCCAGCTCACCACCGGACAGGGAAGTCTACGAGCAGTACTTC.

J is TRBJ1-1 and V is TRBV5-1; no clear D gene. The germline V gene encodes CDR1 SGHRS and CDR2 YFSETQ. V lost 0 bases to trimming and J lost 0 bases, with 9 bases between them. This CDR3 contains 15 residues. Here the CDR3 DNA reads TGCGCCAGCAGCTTGGTGGGGATACTGAACACTGAAGCTTTCTTT. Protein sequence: CASSLVGILNTEAFF.

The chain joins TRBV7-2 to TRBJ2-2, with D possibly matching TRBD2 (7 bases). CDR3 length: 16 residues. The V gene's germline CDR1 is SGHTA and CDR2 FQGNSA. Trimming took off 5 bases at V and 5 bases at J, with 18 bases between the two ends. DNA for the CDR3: TGTGCCAGCAGCCCAAGCGCGGGGGCTTGGACCGGGGAGCTGTTTTTT. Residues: CASSPSAGAWTGELFF.

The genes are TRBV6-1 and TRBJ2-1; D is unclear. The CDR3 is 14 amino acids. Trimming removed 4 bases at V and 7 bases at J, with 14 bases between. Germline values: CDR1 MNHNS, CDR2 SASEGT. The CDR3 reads CASSVETSVNEQFF. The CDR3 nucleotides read TGTGCCAGCAGTGTGGAGACCTCTGTGAATGAGCAGTTCTTC.

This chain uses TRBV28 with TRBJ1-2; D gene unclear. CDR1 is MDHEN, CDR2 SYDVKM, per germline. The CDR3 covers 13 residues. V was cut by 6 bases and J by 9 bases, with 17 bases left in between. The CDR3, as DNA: TGTGCCAGCAGCACCGGACTCCCCATGAGCTACACCTTC. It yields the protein CASSTGLPMSYTF.

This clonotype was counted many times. The CDR3: CASSLVFGDTGELFF. The CDR3 bases are TGTGCCAGCAGCTTAGTTTTCGGTGACACCGGGGAGCTGTTTTTT. The genes are TRBV7-9 and TRBJ2-2; D gene uncertain. The CDR3 has 15 amino acids. V shed 1 base and J shed 3 bases, with 9 bases lying between them. Germline CDR1 and CDR2: SEHNR and FQNEAQ (reference sequence). Full variable domain (remainder filled in from reference TRBV7-9 and TRBJ2-2): DTGVSQNPRHKITKRGQNVTFRCDPISEHNRLYWYRQTLGQGPEFLTYFQNEAQLEKSRLLSDRFSAERPKGSFSTLEIQRTEQGDSAMYLCASSLVFGDTGELFFGEGSRLTVL.

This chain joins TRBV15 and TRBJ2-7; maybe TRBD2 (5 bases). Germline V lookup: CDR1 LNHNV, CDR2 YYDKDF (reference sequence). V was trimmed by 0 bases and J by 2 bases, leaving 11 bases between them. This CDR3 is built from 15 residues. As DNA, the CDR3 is TGTGCCACCAGCAGAGAAGGATGGGAGACCTACGAGCAGTACTTC. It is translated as CATSREGWETYEQYF.